A single sample is the source of the 9 T cell receptor beta chains below, sequenced in a study of CD8 T cell repertoires and HIV-1 epitope variants. Their recognized antigens are unknown. Using immunoSEQ multiplex PCR, the repertoire was profiled, and TCRdb retains in-frame clones only, with some absent. This sample has 5,500 to 7,000 clones, with 55% to 70% found just once. Specimen: cultured CD8+ T cells derived from PBMCs. These receptors all come from a male donor with HIV.

The rearrangement uses TRBV27 and TRBJ2-1, with D possibly being TRBD1 (6 bases). With 6 bases removed from V and 0 bases from J, the gap between germline ends came to 15 bases. This CDR3 contains 16 residues. The germline CDR1 and CDR2 sequences are MNHEY and SMNVEV (reference sequence). The CDR3 DNA is TGTGCCAGCAGCATACAGGGCCTGAGCTCCTACAATGAGCAGTTCTTC. It is translated as CASSIQGLSSYNEQFF.

The chain is built from TRBV27 and TRBJ1-5; D is uncertain. This CDR3 contains 14 residues. CDR1 and CDR2 (germline): MNHEY, SMNVEV (reference sequence). Trimming cost V 4 bases and J 0 bases, with 7 bases left between them. The CDR3 loop reads CASSSGYSNQPQHF. In DNA form, the CDR3 reads TGTGCCAGCAGTTCCGGTTATAGCAATCAGCCCCAGCATTTT.

This clone was counted a single time. This chain links TRBV6-1 with TRBJ2-7, with D uncertain. The CDR3 covers 13 residues. Germline CDR1 is MNHNS and CDR2 is SASEGT. Trimming removed 1 base from V and 2 bases from J, with 6 bases in between. As DNA, the CDR3 is TGTGCCAGCAGTGAAGGTCAGACCTACGAGCAGTACTTC. Its protein is CASSEGQTYEQYF.

V usage is TRBV19 and J usage is TRBJ1-2; TRBD1 aligns across 7 bases. CDR1 LNHDA and CDR2 SQIVND come from the germline V gene (reference sequence). The CDR3 covers 17 residues. Trimming took 3 bases from V and 2 from J; bases not matched to a gene: 12. Here the CDR3 reads CASSMGSRTGENYGYTF. The CDR3 nucleotides read TGTGCCAGTAGTATGGGATCCCGGACAGGAGAAAACTATGGCTACACCTTC.

There are a few counts of this clone. V and J are TRBV7-8 and TRBJ2-1; possibly TRBD2 for D (5 bases). The CDR3 totals 17 residues. V lost 2 bases, J lost 4 bases, and 18 bases lay in between. Germline lookup yields CDR1 SGHVS and CDR2 FQNEAQ. The DNA of the CDR3 is TGTGCCAGCAGCTTAACGGCGGGCCCTGAAATTTACAATGAGCAGTTCTTC. It encodes CASSLTAGPEIYNEQFF.

This clone was observed a few times. The chain links TRBV4-2 to TRBJ1-5; D ambiguous. The V end lost 4 bases, the J end lost 1 base, and 11 bases lay between the germline ends. Germline-derived CDR1 and CDR2 are LGHNA and YNFKEQ. The CDR3 totals 15 residues. CDR3 residues: CASSLDALSNQPQHF. In nucleotides, the CDR3 is TGTGCCAGCAGCCTGGATGCCCTGAGCAATCAGCCCCAGCATTTT.

This clone has only one observation. The chain carries TRBV11-2 and TRBJ2-1, with 13 bases aligning to TRBD2. The CDR3 totals 16 residues. Germline-derived CDR1 and CDR2 are SGHAT and FQNNGV. V dropped 5 bases and J dropped 7; count of bases not matched to a gene: 8. CDR3: CASSILLAGGRNEQFF. CDR3 coding DNA: TGTGCCAGCAGCATCTTACTAGCGGGGGGGCGAAATGAGCAGTTCTTC. The complete variable domain, with remaining parts taken from reference TRBV11-2 and TRBJ2-1, reads EAGVAQSPRYKIIEKRQSVAFWCNPISGHATLYWYQQILGQGPKLLIQFQNNGVVDDSQLPKDRFSAERLKGVDSTLKIQPAKLEDSAVYLCASSILLAGGRNEQFFGPGTRLTVL.

The rearrangement joins TRBV7-8 to TRBJ2-5; D gene ambiguous. The V and J ends lost 1 base and 6 bases respectively, with 0 bases between them. The CDR3 has 10 residues. Germline V gene lookup returns CDR1 SGHVS and CDR2 FQNEAQ. For the CDR3, the DNA is TGTGCCAGCAGCTTAGAGACCCAGTACTTC. Its protein is CASSLETQYF.

This chain links TRBV28 with TRBJ1-4; 7 nucleotides agree with TRBD1. CDR1 and CDR2 from the germline V gene are MDHEN and SYDVKM. This CDR3 spans 15 amino acids. Trimming at V came to 3 bases and at J to 0 bases, leaving 1 base not matched to a gene. The CDR3 protein is CASSFGTATNEKLFF. The CDR3 bases are TGTGCCAGCAGTTTCGGGACAGCAACTAATGAAAAACTGTTTTTT. The full variable domain, rest sourced from reference TRBV28 and TRBJ1-4, is DVKVTQSSRYLVKRTGEKVFLECVQDMDHENMFWYRQDPGLGLRLIYFSYDVKMKEKGDIPEGYSVSREKKERFSLILESASTNQTSMYLCASSFGTATNEKLFFGSGTQLSVL.